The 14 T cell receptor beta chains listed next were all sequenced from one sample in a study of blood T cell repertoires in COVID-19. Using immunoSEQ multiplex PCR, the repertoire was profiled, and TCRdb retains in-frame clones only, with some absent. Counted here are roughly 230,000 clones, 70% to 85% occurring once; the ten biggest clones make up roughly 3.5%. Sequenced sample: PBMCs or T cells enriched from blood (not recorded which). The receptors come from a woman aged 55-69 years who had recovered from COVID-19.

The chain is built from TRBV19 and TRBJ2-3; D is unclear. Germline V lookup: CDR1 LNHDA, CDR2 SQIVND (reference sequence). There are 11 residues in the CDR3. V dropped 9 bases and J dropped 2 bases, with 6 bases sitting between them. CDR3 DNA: TGTGCCAGCCAACACACAGATACGCAGTATTTT. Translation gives CASQHTDTQYF.

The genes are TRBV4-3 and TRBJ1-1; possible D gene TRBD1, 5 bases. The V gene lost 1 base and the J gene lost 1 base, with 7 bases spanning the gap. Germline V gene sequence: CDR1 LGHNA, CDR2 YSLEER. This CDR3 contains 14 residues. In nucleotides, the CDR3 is TGCGCCAGCAGCCAAGCCGACAGGAACACTGAAGCTTTCTTT. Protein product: CASSQADRNTEAFF.

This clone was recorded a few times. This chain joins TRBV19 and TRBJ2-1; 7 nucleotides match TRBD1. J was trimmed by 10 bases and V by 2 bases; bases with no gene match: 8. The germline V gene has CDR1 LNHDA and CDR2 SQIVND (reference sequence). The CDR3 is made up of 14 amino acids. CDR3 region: CASSIPDRDREQFF. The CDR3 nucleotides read TGTGCCAGTAGTATACCTGACAGGGATAGGGAGCAGTTCTTC. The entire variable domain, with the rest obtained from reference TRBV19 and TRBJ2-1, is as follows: DGGITQSPKYLFRKEGQNVTLSCEQNLNHDAMYWYRQDPGQGLRLIYYSQIVNDFQKGDIAEGYSVSREKKESFPLTVTSAQKNPTAFYLCASSIPDRDREQFFGPGTRLTVL.

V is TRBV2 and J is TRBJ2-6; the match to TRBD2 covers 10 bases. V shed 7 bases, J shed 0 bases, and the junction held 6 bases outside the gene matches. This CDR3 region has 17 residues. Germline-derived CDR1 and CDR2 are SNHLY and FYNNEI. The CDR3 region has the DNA TGTGCCAGCACCAAGCGGGGGGGCAACTCTGGGGCCAACGTCCTGACTTTC. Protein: CASTKRGGNSGANVLTF.

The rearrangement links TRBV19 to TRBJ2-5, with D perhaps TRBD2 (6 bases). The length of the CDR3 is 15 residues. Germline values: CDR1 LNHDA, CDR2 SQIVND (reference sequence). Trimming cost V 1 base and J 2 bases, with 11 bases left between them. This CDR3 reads CASSIVSRGQETQYF. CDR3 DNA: TGTGCCAGTAGTATAGTGTCGCGGGGACAAGAGACCCAGTACTTC.

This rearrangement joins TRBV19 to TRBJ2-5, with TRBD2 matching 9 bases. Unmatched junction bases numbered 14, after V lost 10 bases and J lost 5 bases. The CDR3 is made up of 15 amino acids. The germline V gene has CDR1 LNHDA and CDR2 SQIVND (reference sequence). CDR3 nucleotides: TGTGCCACCACCTCGGCTAGCGGGGCCGGGGAGACCCAGTACTTC. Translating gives CATTSASGAGETQYF.

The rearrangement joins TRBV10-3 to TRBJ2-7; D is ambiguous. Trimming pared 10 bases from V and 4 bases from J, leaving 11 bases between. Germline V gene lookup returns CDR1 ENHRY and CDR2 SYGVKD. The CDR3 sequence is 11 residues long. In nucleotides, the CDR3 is TGTGCCAGCCTGTTTGAGTACGAGCAGTACTTC. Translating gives CASLFEYEQYF.

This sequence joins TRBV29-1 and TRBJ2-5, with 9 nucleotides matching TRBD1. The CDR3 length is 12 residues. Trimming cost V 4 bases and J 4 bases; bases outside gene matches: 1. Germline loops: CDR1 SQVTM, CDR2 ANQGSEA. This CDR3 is CSVVTGGETQYF. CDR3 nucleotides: TGCAGCGTTGTGACAGGGGGAGAGACCCAGTACTTC.

The CDR3 loop is CATSPLQGAYTEAFF. The CDR3 DNA is TGTGCCACCAGCCCCCTACAGGGGGCCTACACTGAAGCTTTCTTT. The chain employs TRBV24-1 and TRBJ1-1; 9 bases map to TRBD1. There are 15 residues in the CDR3. CDR1 KGHDR and CDR2 SFDVKD come from the germline V gene. V shed 7 bases and J 3 bases; nucleotides not matched to a gene: 8.

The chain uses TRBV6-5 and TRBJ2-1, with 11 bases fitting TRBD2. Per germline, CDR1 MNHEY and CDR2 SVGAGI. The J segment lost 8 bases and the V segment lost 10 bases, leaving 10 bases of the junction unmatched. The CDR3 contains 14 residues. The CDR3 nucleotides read TGTGCCACAAATAGCGGGGGGGCCGTCGATGAGCAGTTCTTC. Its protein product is CATNSGGAVDEQFF.

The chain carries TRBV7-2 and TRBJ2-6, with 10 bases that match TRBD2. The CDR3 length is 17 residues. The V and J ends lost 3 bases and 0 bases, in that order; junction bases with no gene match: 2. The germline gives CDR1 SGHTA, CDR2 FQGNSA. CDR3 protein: CASSLSGGASGANVLTF. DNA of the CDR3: TGTGCCAGCAGCTTGAGCGGGGGGGCCTCTGGGGCCAACGTCCTGACTTTC. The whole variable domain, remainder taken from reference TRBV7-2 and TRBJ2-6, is GAGVSQSPSNKVTEKGKDVELRCDPISGHTALYWYRQSLGQGLEFLIYFQGNSAPDKSGLPSDRFSAERTGGSVSTLTIQRTQQEDSAVYLCASSLSGGASGANVLTFGAGSRLTVL.

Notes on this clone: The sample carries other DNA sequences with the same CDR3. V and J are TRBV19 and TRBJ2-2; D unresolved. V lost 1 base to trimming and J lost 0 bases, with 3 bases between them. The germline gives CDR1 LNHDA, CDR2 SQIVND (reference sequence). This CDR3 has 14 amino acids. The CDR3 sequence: CASSIATNTGELFF. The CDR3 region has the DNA TGTGCCAGTAGTATAGCTACGAACACCGGGGAGCTGTTTTTT.

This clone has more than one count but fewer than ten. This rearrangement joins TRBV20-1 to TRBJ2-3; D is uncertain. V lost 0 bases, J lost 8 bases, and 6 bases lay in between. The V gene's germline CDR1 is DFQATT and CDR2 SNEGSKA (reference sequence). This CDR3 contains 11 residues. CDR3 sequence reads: CSARDRSTQYF. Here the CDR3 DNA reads TGCAGTGCTAGAGATCGGTCTACGCAGTATTTT.

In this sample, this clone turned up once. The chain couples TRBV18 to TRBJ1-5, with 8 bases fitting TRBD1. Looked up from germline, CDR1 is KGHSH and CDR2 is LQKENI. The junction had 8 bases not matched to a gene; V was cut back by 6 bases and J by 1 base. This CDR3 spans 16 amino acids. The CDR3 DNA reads TGTGCCAGCTCCCGAGACAGGGGCCGAAGCAATCAGCCCCAGCATTTT. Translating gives CASSRDRGRSNQPQHF.